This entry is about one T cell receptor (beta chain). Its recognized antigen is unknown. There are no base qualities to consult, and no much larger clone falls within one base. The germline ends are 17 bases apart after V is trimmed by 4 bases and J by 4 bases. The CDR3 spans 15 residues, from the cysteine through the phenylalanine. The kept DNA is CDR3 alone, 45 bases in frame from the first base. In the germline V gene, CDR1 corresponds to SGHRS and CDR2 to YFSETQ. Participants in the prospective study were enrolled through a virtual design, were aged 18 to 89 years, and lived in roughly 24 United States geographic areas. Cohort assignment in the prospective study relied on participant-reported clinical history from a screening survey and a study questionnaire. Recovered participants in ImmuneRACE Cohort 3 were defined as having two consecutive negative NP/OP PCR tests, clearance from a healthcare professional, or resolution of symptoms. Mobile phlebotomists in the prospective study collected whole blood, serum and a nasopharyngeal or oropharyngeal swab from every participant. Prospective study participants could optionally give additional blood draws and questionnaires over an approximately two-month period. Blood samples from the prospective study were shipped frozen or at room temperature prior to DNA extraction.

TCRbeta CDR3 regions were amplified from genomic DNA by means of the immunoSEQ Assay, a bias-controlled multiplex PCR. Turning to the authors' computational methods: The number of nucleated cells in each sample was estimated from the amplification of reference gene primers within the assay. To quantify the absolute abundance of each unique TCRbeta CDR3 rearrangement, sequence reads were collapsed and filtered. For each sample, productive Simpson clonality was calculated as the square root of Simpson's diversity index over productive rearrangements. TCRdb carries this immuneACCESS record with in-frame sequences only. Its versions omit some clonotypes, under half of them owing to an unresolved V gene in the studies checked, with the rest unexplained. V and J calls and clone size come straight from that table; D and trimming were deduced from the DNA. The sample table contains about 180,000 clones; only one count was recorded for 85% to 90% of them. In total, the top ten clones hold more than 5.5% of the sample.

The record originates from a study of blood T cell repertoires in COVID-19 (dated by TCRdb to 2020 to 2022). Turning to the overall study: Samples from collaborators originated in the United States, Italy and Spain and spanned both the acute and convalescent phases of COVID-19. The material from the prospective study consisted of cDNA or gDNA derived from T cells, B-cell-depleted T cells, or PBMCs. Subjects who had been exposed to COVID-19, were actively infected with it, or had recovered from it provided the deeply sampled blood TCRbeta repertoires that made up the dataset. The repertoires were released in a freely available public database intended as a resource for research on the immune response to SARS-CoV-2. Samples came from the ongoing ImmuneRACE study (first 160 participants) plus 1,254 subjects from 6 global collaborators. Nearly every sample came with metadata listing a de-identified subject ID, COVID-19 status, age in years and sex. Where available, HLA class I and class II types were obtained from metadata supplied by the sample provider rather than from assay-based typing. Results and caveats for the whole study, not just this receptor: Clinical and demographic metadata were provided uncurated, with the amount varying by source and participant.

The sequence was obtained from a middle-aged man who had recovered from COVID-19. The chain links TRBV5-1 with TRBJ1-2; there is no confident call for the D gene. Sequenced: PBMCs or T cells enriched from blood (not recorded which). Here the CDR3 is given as CASSHTDRDTYGYTF. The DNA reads TGCGCCAGCAGCCATACTGACCGAGACACCTATGGCTACACCTTC.